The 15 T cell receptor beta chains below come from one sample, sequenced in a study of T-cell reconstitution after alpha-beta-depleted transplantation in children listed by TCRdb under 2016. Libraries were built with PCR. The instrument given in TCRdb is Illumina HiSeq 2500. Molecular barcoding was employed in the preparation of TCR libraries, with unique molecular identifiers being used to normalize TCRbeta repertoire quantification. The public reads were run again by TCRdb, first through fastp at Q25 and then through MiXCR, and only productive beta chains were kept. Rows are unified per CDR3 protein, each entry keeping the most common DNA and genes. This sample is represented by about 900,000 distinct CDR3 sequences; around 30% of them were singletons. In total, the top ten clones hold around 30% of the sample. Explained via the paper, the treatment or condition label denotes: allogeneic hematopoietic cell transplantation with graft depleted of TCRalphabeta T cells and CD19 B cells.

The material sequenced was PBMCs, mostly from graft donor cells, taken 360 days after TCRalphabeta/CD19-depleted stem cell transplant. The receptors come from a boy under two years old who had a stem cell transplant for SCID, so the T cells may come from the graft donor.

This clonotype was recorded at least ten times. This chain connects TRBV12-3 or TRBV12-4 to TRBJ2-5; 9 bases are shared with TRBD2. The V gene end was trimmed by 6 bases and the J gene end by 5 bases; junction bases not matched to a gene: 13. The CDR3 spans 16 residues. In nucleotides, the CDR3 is TGTGCCAGCAGCCCCCTAGCGGGGCGCCGCGGGGAGACCCAGTACTTC. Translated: CASSPLAGRRGETQYF.

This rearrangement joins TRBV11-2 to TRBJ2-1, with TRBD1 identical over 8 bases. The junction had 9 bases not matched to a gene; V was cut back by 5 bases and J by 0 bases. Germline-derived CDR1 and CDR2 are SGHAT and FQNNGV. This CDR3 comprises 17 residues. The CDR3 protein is CASSGLTGVGSYNEQFF. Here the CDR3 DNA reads TGTGCCAGCAGCGGTCTGACAGGGGTCGGCTCCTACAATGAGCAGTTCTTC. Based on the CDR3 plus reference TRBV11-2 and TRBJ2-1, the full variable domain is EAGVAQSPRYKIIEKRQSVAFWCNPISGHATLYWYQQILGQGPKLLIQFQNNGVVDDSQLPKDRFSAERLKGVDSTLKIQPAKLEDSAVYLCASSGLTGVGSYNEQFFGPGTRLTVL.

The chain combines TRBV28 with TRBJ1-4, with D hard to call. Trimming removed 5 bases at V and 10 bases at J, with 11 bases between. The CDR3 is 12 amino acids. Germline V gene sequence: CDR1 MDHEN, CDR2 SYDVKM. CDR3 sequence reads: CASSSGPRKLFF. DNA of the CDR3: TGTGCCAGCAGTAGTGGACCGAGAAAACTGTTTTTT.

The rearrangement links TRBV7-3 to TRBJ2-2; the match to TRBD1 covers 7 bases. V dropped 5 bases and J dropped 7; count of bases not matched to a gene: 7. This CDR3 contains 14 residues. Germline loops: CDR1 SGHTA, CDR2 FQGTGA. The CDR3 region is CASSPRQGNGELFF. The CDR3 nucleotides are TGTGCCAGCAGCCCACGACAGGGCAACGGGGAGCTGTTTTTT.

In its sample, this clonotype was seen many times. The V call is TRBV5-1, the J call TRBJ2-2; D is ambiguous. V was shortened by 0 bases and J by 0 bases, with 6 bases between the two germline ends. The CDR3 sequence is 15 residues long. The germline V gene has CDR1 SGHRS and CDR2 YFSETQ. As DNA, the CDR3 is TGCGCCAGCAGCTTGGGCAGGACGAACACCGGGGAGCTGTTTTTT. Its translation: CASSLGRTNTGELFF. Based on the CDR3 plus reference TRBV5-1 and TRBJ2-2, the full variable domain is KAGVTQTPRYLIKTRGQQVTLSCSPISGHRSVSWYQQTPGQGLQFLFEYFSETQRNKGNFPGRFSGRQFSNSRSEMNVSTLELGDSALYLCASSLGRTNTGELFFGEGSRLTVL.

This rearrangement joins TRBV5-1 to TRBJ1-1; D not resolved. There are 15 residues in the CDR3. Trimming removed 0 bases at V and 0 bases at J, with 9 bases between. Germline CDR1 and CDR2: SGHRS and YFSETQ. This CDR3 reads CASSLDAVMNTEAFF. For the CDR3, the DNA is TGCGCCAGCAGCTTGGATGCAGTCATGAACACTGAAGCTTTCTTT.

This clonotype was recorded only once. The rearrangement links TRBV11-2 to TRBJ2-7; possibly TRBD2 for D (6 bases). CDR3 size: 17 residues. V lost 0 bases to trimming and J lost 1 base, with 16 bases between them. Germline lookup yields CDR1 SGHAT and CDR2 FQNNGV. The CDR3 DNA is TGTGCCAGCAGCTTAGAGGGGGGTGGGGCTAAGTCCTACGAGCAGTACTTC. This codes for CASSLEGGGAKSYEQYF.

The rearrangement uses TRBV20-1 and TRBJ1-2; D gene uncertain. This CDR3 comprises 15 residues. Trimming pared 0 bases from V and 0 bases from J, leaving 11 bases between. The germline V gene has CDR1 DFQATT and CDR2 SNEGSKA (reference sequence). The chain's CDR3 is CSARDWRPPNYGYTF. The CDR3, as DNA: TGCAGTGCTAGAGATTGGAGGCCTCCTAACTATGGCTACACCTTC.

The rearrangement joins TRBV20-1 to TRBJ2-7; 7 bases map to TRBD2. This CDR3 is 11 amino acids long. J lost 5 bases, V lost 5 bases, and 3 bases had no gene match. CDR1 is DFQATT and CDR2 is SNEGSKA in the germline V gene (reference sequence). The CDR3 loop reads CSAQRGNEQYF. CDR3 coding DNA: TGCAGTGCTCAGCGGGGAAACGAGCAGTACTTC.

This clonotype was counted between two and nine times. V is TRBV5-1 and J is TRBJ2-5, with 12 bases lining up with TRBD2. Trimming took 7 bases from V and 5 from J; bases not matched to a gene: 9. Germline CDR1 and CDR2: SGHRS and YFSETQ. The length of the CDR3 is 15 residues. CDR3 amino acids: CASSTTGTSGETQYF. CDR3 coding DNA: TGCGCCAGCTCGACCACCGGGACTAGCGGGGAGACCCAGTACTTC.

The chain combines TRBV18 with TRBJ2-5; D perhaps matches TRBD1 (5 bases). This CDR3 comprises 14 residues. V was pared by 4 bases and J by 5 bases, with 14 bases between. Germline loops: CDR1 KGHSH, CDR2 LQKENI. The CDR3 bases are TGTGCCAGCTCACTGAGTAGGGGCGAGGAGACCCAGTACTTC. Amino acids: CASSLSRGEETQYF.

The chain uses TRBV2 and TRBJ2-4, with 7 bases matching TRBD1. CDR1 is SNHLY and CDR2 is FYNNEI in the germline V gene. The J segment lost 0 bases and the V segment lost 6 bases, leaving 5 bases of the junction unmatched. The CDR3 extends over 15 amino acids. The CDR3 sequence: CASSNRGLAKNIQYF. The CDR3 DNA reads TGTGCCAGCAGCAACAGGGGTCTAGCCAAAAACATTCAGTACTTC.

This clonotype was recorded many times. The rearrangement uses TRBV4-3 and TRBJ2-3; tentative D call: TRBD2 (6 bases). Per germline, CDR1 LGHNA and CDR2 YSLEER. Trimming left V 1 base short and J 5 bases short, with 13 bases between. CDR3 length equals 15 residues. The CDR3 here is CASSQGVAVGDTQYF. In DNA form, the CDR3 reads TGCGCCAGCAGCCAAGGGGTAGCGGTGGGAGATACGCAGTATTTT.

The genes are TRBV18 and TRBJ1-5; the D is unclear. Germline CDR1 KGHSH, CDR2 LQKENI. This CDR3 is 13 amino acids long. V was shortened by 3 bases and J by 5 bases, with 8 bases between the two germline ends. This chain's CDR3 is CASSPGRDQPQHF. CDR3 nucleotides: TGTGCCAGCTCACCGGGGAGAGATCAGCCCCAGCATTTT. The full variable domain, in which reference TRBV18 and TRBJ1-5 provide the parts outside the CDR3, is NAGVMQNPRHLVRRRGQEARLRCSPMKGHSHVYWYRQLPEEGLKFMVYLQKENIIDESGMPKERFSAEFPKEGPSILRIQQVVRGDSAAYFCASSPGRDQPQHFGDGTRLSIL.

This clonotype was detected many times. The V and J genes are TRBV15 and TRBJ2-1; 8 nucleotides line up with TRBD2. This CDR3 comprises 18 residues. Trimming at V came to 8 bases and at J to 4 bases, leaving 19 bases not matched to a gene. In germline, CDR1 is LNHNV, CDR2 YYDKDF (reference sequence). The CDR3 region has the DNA TGTGCCACCGCTTCGCGCCTTTTTAGCGGGGTGGGTTACAATGAGCAGTTCTTC. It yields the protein CATASRLFSGVGYNEQFF. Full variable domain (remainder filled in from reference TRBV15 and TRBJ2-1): DAMVIQNPRYQVTQFGKPVTLSCSQTLNHNVMYWYQQKSSQAPKLLFHYYDKDFNNEADTPDNFQSRRPNTSFCFLDIRSPGLGDTAMYLCATASRLFSGVGYNEQFFGPGTRLTVL.